The rows below give T cell receptor beta chains drawn from one sample of a study of CD8 T cells in ankylosing spondylitis. TCRdb reanalysed the 5' RACE reads using MiXCR and keeps one entry per CDR3 protein. The table has about 15,000 distinct CDR3 sequences, 2.8% seen once. The source material was blood, either unsorted or a sorted T cell fraction (not recorded which). The receptors come from a male donor with ankylosing spondylitis or in good health (not recorded which). Both conserved end residues are part of each CDR3. D genes are given only for firm matches. Sizes are listed as how often the clone was seen (once, few, many) or a class if it is expanded.

d_call: .
clone_size: many
v_call: TRBV9
j_call: TRBJ2-2
cdr3_nt: TGTGCCAGCAGCCGTCTTGTGGGAAACACCGGGGAGCTGTTTTTT
cdr3_aa: CASSRLVGNTGELFF

d_call: .
clone_size: many
v_call: TRBV9
j_call: TRBJ2-3
cdr3_nt: TGTGCCAGCAGCGTAGACGGGATAAGCACAGATACGCAGTATTTT
cdr3_aa: CASSVDGISTDTQYF

d_call: TRBD1
clone_size: many
v_call: TRBV9
j_call: TRBJ2-3
cdr3_nt: TGTGCCAGCAGCGCGAGACAGGGTAGCACAGATACGCAGTATTTT
cdr3_aa: CASSARQGSTDTQYF

d_call: .
clone_size: medium-sized
v_call: TRBV9
j_call: TRBJ2-3
cdr3_nt: TGTGCCAGCAGCATCACAGATACGCAGTATTTT
cdr3_aa: CASSITDTQYF

d_call: .
clone_size: many
v_call: TRBV9
j_call: TRBJ2-7
cdr3_nt: TGTGCCAGCAGCGTAGGGGAAGGGATGGCCTACGAGCAGTACTTC
cdr3_aa: CASSVGEGMAYEQYF

d_call: TRBD1
clone_size: many
v_call: TRBV9
j_call: TRBJ2-1
cdr3_nt: TGTGCCAGCAGCCCTCACCAGGACAGGGGGGTTGAGCAGTTCTTC
cdr3_aa: CASSPHQDRGVEQFF

d_call: TRBD2
clone_size: many
v_call: TRBV9
j_call: TRBJ2-5
cdr3_nt: TGTGCCAGCAGCGTAGAACTAGCGGGAGGTGGAGAGACCCAGTACTTC
cdr3_aa: CASSVELAGGGETQYF

d_call: TRBD2
clone_size: few
v_call: TRBV9
j_call: TRBJ2-1
cdr3_nt: TGTGCCAGCAACCCTCCGCTAGCGGGAGGGAGGCTTGAGCAGTTCTTC
cdr3_aa: CASNPPLAGGRLEQFF

d_call: TRBD1
clone_size: many
v_call: TRBV9
j_call: TRBJ2-2
cdr3_nt: TGTGCCAGCAGCGTCCTCAAAACAGGGGGCCCCGGGGAGCTGTTTTTT
cdr3_aa: CASSVLKTGGPGELFF

d_call: .
clone_size: many
v_call: TRBV9
j_call: TRBJ2-7
cdr3_nt: TGTGCCAGCAGCGTAGGTGGGACCGCCTCGGAGCAGTACTTC
cdr3_aa: CASSVGGTASEQYF

d_call: TRBD1
clone_size: many
v_call: TRBV9
j_call: TRBJ1-6
cdr3_nt: TGTGCCAGCAGACCAGGGGGCGCTTCCGGACCCCTCCACTTT
cdr3_aa: CASRPGGASGPLHF

d_call: .
clone_size: many
v_call: TRBV9
j_call: TRBJ2-1
cdr3_nt: TGTGCCAGCAGCGTTCAATCATACAATGAGCAGTTCTTC
cdr3_aa: CASSVQSYNEQFF

d_call: .
clone_size: medium-sized
v_call: TRBV9
j_call: TRBJ2-3
cdr3_nt: TGTGCCAGCAGCCTCTACCTTAGCACAGATACGCAGTATTTT
cdr3_aa: CASSLYLSTDTQYF

d_call: .
clone_size: medium-sized
v_call: TRBV9
j_call: TRBJ2-1
cdr3_nt: TGTGCCAGCAGCGTAGGTGGAGCGGACTTGGGAGGTGAGCAGTTCTTC
cdr3_aa: CASSVGGADLGGEQFF

d_call: TRBD2
clone_size: many
v_call: TRBV9
j_call: TRBJ2-3
cdr3_nt: TGTGCCAGCAGCCTGGGACTAGCGGGGGGGAGCACAGATACGCAGTATTTT
cdr3_aa: CASSLGLAGGSTDTQYF

d_call: .
clone_size: few
v_call: TRBV9
j_call: TRBJ2-6
cdr3_nt: TGTGCCAGCAGCGTAGAGCCGACAGCAGTCGGGGCCAACGTCCTGACTTTC
cdr3_aa: CASSVEPTAVGANVLTF

d_call: .
clone_size: many
v_call: TRBV9
j_call: TRBJ2-3
cdr3_nt: TGTGCCAGCAGCGTAGATCCGACCGGTGCAGCAGGCACAGATACGCAGTATTTT
cdr3_aa: CASSVDPTGAAGTDTQYF

d_call: .
clone_size: many
v_call: TRBV23-1
j_call: TRBJ1-5
cdr3_nt: TGCGCCAGCAGTCCCCGGTGGGCGCGCCAGCAGTCACTTCTCGGTTGGGGGATCAATCAGCCCCAGCATTTT
cdr3_aa: CASSPRWARQQSLLGWGINQPQHF

d_call: TRBD2
clone_size: medium-sized
v_call: TRBV9
j_call: TRBJ2-3
cdr3_nt: TGTGCCAGCAGCGTCAGCGGGGGCAGCACAGATACGCAGTATTTT
cdr3_aa: CASSVSGGSTDTQYF

d_call: TRBD1
clone_size: many
v_call: TRBV9
j_call: TRBJ1-2
cdr3_nt: TGTGCCAGCAGCGCAGGACAGGGGACCTATGGCTACACCTTC
cdr3_aa: CASSAGQGTYGYTF

d_call: TRBD1
clone_size: many
v_call: TRBV9
j_call: TRBJ2-7
cdr3_nt: TGTGCCAGCAGCGCCGGACAGGGGGCGCGCCCCCTCGCCGAGCAGTACTTC
cdr3_aa: CASSAGQGARPLAEQYF

d_call: .
clone_size: many
v_call: TRBV9
j_call: TRBJ1-2
cdr3_nt: TGTGCCAGCAGCGGACCGATTAACTATGGCTACACCTTC
cdr3_aa: CASSGPINYGYTF

d_call: .
clone_size: many
v_call: TRBV9
j_call: TRBJ2-2
cdr3_nt: TGTGCCAGCAGCGTAGAGCCAGGGTACACCGGGGAGCTGTTTTTT
cdr3_aa: CASSVEPGYTGELFF

d_call: .
clone_size: many
v_call: TRBV9
j_call: TRBJ1-2
cdr3_nt: TGTGCCAGCAGCGTAGGCAGACGGAGCTATGGCTACACCTTC
cdr3_aa: CASSVGRRSYGYTF

d_call: TRBD1
clone_size: medium-sized
v_call: TRBV9
j_call: TRBJ1-5
cdr3_nt: TGTGCCAGCAGCGGTTCCGGGACAGGGGATCAGCCCCAGCATTTT
cdr3_aa: CASSGSGTGDQPQHF